This note documents a single T cell receptor (beta chain) sequence. Its antigen is not yet known. There are no base qualities to consult, and no much larger clone falls within one base. A second Seattle source provided samples from volunteer blood donors who had recovered from COVID-19. Each collaborating institution followed its own protocols to collect whole blood in K2EDTA tubes. Collaborator samples were shipped for TCRbeta analysis as frozen whole blood, isolated PBMCs, or DNA extracted from either sample type. This sample is part of a study of blood T cell repertoires in COVID-19 (dated by TCRdb to 2018 to 2021). About the investigation overall: Collaborator samples came from the United States, Italy and Spain and covered acute and convalescent phases of COVID-19. HLA class I and class II types, where available, came from metadata supplied by the sample provider rather than from assay-based typing. Sample metadata almost always included a de-identified subject ID, COVID-19 status, age in years and sex. The prospective study material was composed of cDNA or gDNA derived from T cells, B-cell-depleted T cells, or PBMCs. A freely available public database, intended as a resource for researchers studying the immune response to SARS-CoV-2, is where the repertoires were released. Subjects who had been exposed to COVID-19, were actively infected with it, or had recovered from it provided the deeply sampled blood TCRbeta repertoires that made up the dataset. The samples were drawn from two sources: the first 160 participants of the ongoing ImmuneRACE study, and 1,200 or so subjects contributed by 6 global collaborators. General study outcomes and caveats: The quantity of clinical and demographic metadata differed by source and by participant and was supplied without curation.

TCRbeta CDR3 regions were amplified from genomic DNA using the immunoSEQ Assay, a bias-controlled multiplex PCR. On the authors' methods: Within the assay, amplification of reference gene primers was used to estimate how many nucleated cells each sample contained. Sequence reads were collapsed and filtered to measure the absolute abundance of every unique TCRbeta CDR3 rearrangement. For each sample, productive Simpson clonality was calculated as the square root of Simpson's diversity index over productive rearrangements. Drawn from immuneACCESS, this table holds only the in-frame rearrangements with V and J called that TCRdb kept. Clones are partly lost; checked studies trace under half to an unresolved V gene and leave the rest unexplained. The DNA was the basis for D and trimming; V, J and clone size are from that table. The sample table records about 240,000 clones; around 87% of these occur just once. The biggest ten clones account for about 7% of the sample.

The CDR3 goes from the cysteine to the phenylalanine over 9 residues. This entry keeps only the CDR3 DNA: 27 bases, framed from base 1. V lost 8 bases and J lost 5 bases; the stretch between them is 4 bases long. The specimen sequenced was peripheral blood. The receptor comes from a man aged 55 to 70 who had recovered from COVID-19. Recombination connected TRBV5-3 to TRBJ1-1, with the D segment identity uncertain. TRBV5-3 carries the ORF label, with uncertain function. The DNA sequence is as follows: TGTGCCAGGGCAACTGAAGCTTTCTTT. It translates as CARATEAFF.